This T cell receptor (beta chain) was obtained from a study of patients and donors after allogeneic stem cell transplantation. This clonotype was seen only a few times. The CDR3 consists of 13 residues. Germline CDR1 is MNHEY and CDR2 is SVGAGI. With 4 bases removed from V and 6 bases from J, the gap between germline ends came to 9 bases. TCRdb recomputed calls from the RT-PCR reads with MiXCR, one row per CDR3 protein. The sample contains 160,000 or so distinct CDR3 sequences, 24% of which appear only once. Source material: blood, either unsorted or a sorted T cell fraction (not recorded which). V and J are TRBV6-5 and TRBJ2-2, with a possible D match to TRBD1 (6 bases). The receptor's source is a human donor who was either an allogeneic HSCT recipient or a stem cell or donor lymphocyte infusion donor (not recorded which). It is not recorded whose cells these are; they may come from a transplant donor. The CDR3 DNA reads TGTGCCAGCAGTTCCACAGGGCCCGGGGAGCTGTTTTTT. Its translation is CASSSTGPGELFF.